This TCR beta chain was profiled in a study of T cell clones after liver transplantation. Study at large: Standard immunosuppression, with no induction, continued until 12-24 months after transplant.

In its sample, this clone was seen once. Antigen unknown. Here immunoSEQ multiplex PCR was the method, and the copy in TCRdb shows in-frame clones only, minus some. The sample yields roughly 100,000 clones, 80% to 85% seen once. Germline lookup yields CDR1 MDHEN and CDR2 SYDVKM. The CDR3 loop spans 16 amino acids. The V and J ends lost 5 bases and 5 bases, in that order; junction bases with no gene match: 6. Study-wide points: Graft donor-reactive T cells may have migrated into the graft rather than being deleted.

The V call is TRBV28, the J call TRBJ2-5; 15 nucleotides line up with TRBD2. The sequence came from a human donor who received a liver transplant. The sample in question was CD4+ T cells from blood, obtained before liver transplant. CDR3 loop: CASSPGTSGRWETQYF. The CDR3 nucleotides are TGTGCCAGCAGTCCTGGGACTAGCGGGAGGTGGGAGACCCAGTACTTC.